The T cell receptor (beta chain) described here comes from a study of cytotoxic CD8 clonotypes in ibrutinib-treated CLL. Study-wide background: For this cohort, patients were approximately ten relapsed/refractory and approximately 14 treatment-naive, while under 18 were IGHV unmutated.

V was shortened by 5 bases and J by 3 bases, with 14 bases between the two germline ends. Germline V CDR1 and CDR2: PRHDT, FYEKMQ (reference sequence). This CDR3 comprises 16 residues. This table comes from immunoSEQ multiplex PCR, and its TCRdb copy is limited to in-frame clones, with some not included. The sample yields roughly 200,000 clones, roughly 77% seen once. Whole-study results and caveats: The times at which samples were taken varied between sustained-remission and progressing patients. Higher clonality was seen at ibrutinib response and a return toward baseline at progression.

Worth noting for this clone: The target antigen is unknown.

The chain recombines TRBV13 with TRBJ2-6, with D hard to call. Sequencing used PBMCs, obtained after 12 months of ibrutinib treatment. The source is a human donor with chronic lymphocytic leukemia. The CDR3 loop is CASSPLRALGANVLTF. CDR3 nucleotides: TGTGCCAGCAGCCCCCTAAGGGCGCTTGGGGCCAACGTCCTGACTTTC.